The rows below give T cell receptor beta chains drawn from one sample of a study of OX40 agonist ivuxolimab in advanced cancers. This table comes from immunoSEQ multiplex PCR, and its TCRdb copy is limited to in-frame clones, with some not included. The sample consists of over 50,000 clones, roughly 83% of them appearing once. The sample consisted of CD4+ or CD8+ T cells sorted from blood, taken in a trial of the OX40 agonist ivuxolimab. The receptors here all came from an adult with an advanced solid tumor such as melanoma, head and neck, liver or kidney cancer. The CDR3 runs from the conserved cysteine through the conserved F or W. D genes are given only for firm matches. Clone size, where shown, is once, few, many, or a class for clones that have expanded.

V	D	J	size	DNA	CDR3
TRBV6-5	NA	TRBJ2-3	once	TGTGCCAGCAGTAGGCTAATGAGCACAGATACGCAGTATTTT	CASSRLMSTDTQYF
TRBV18	NA	TRBJ2-7	NA	TGTGCCAGCTCCCGAGGCAGGACTAACTACGAGCAGTACTTC	CASSRGRTNYEQYF
TRBV5-5	NA	TRBJ2-7	few	TGTGCCAGCCTATCCGGGACTGGCTACGAGCAGTACTTC	CASLSGTGYEQYF
TRBV7-3	NA	TRBJ1-2	NA	TGTGCCAGCAGCATGGACAGTGGCCCCCATGGCTACACCTTC	CASSMDSGPHGYTF
TRBV30	TRBD1	TRBJ1-1	few	TGTGCCTGGAGTGTCCGACAGGGCACTGAAGCTTTCTTT	CAWSVRQGTEAFF
TRBV7-2	TRBD2	TRBJ2-7	few	TGTGCCAGCAGCACGACCACTAGCGGGGGCTTTTACTCCTACGAGCAGTACTTC	CASSTTTSGGFYSYEQYF
TRBV4-2	NA	TRBJ2-5	few	TGTGCCAGCAGCCAACGCCAAGAGACCCAGTACTTC	CASSQRQETQYF
TRBV5-1	NA	TRBJ2-1	NA	TGCGCCAGCAGCTTGATTCCAGCGGGGACACAAAATGAGCAGTTCTTC	CASSLIPAGTQNEQFF
TRBV7-8	NA	TRBJ2-1	few	TGTGCCAGCAGCGCCTTGTTGGGGGCGGGGTCCAACAATGAGCAGTTCTTC	CASSALLGAGSNNEQFF
TRBV7-2	NA	TRBJ2-5	NA	TGTGCCAGCAGCTTAAACAGGTACCAAGAGACCCAGTACTTC	CASSLNRYQETQYF
TRBV7-2	NA	TRBJ2-1	NA	TGTGCCAGCAGCTTAGGGGTCACGAGAAGCTCCTACAATGAGCAGTTCTTC	CASSLGVTRSSYNEQFF
TRBV7-8	NA	TRBJ1-4	NA	TGTGCCAGCAGCTTACGGCAAGCGGGGATTAATGAAAAACTGTTTTTT	CASSLRQAGINEKLFF
TRBV5-1	NA	TRBJ2-6	few	TGCGCCAGCATGAAGGTGCCGTCTGGGGCCAACGTCCTGACTTTC	CASMKVPSGANVLTF
TRBV6-5	NA	TRBJ2-2	NA	TGTGCCAGCAGTCTTACCGGGATCGCACCGGGGGAGCTGTTTTTT	CASSLTGIAPGELFF
TRBV10-1	NA	TRBJ2-4	NA	TGCGCCAGCAGTGAGGACGGGACCCCGTCCGGGGGCCGATATTACTTC	CASSEDGTPSGGRYYF
TRBV28	TRBD1	TRBJ2-7	once	TGTGCCAGCAGTTCTCTGTCGGGACAGGACTACTACGAGCAGTACTTC	CASSSLSGQDYYEQYF
TRBV7-2	NA	TRBJ1-3	NA	TGTGCCAGCAGCGGGCAGCCCTCTGGAAACACCATATATTTT	CASSGQPSGNTIYF
TRBV11-1	NA	TRBJ1-5	NA	TGTGCCAGCAGCTTAAGGGGAGGCAGCAATCAGCCCCAGCATTTT	CASSLRGGSNQPQHF
TRBV6-5	TRBD2	TRBJ2-1	NA	TGTGCCAGCAGTTACATTGGACTAGCATCGGACAATGAGCAGTTCTTC	CASSYIGLASDNEQFF
TRBV28	NA	TRBJ1-5	NA	TGTGCCAGCAGTTTCACGGGCCGACACAGGGCGGATAGCAATCAGCCCCAGCATTTT	CASSFTGRHRADSNQPQHF
TRBV5-1	NA	TRBJ1-1	NA	TGCGCCAGCAGCCCCCGGGGGGACGGCACTGAAGCTTTCTTT	CASSPRGDGTEAFF
TRBV15	NA	TRBJ2-5	NA	TGTGCCACCAGCAGATCCCAAGAGACCCAGTACTTC	CATSRSQETQYF
TRBV25-1	NA	TRBJ2-2	NA	TGTGCCAGCAGCTTGGTTGGTTCGATGGCCGGGGAGCTGTTTTTT	CASSLVGSMAGELFF
TRBV28	TRBD2	TRBJ2-7	NA	TGTGCCAGCAGTTTGAAGGGACTAGCACTCTACGAGCAGTACTTC	CASSLKGLALYEQYF
TRBV7-2	TRBD2	TRBJ2-1	NA	TGTGCCAGCAGCTTAGCTTCGGGAGGGCCAGGGCATGAGCAGTTCTTC	CASSLASGGPGHEQFF
TRBV5-6	TRBD1	TRBJ2-1	NA	TGTGCCAGCAGCCCAGGGACAGGGGGTTACAATGAGCAGTTCTTC	CASSPGTGGYNEQFF
TRBV7-2	TRBD2	TRBJ2-3	NA	TGTGCCAGCAGCCCCAGCCCTGGGACTAGCGGCACGCAGTATTTT	CASSPSPGTSGTQYF
TRBV14	NA	TRBJ1-2	NA	TGTGCCAGCAGCCACGAATACTTCTATGGCTACACCTTC	CASSHEYFYGYTF
TRBV29-1	NA	TRBJ2-2	NA	TGCAGCGTTGGGTCAAGGGTAGACACCGGGGAGCTGTTTTTT	CSVGSRVDTGELFF
TRBV6-1	TRBD2	TRBJ2-3	NA	TGTGCCAGCAGTGAAACGCTAGCGGTTACAGATACGCAGTATTTT	CASSETLAVTDTQYF
TRBV19	NA	TRBJ1-1	NA	TGTGCCAGTAGTATCCTCTCAGCGCTGAACACTGAAGCTTTCTTT	CASSILSALNTEAFF
TRBV30	NA	TRBJ2-5	NA	TGTGCCTGGAGTGTAGGGCAAGAGACCCAGTACTTC	CAWSVGQETQYF
TRBV7-6	NA	TRBJ2-1	NA	TGTGCCAGCTCCAAAACCGGGACCCCCCCGGCCAATGAGCAGTTCTTC	CASSKTGTPPANEQFF
TRBV11-2	NA	TRBJ1-1	once	TGTGCCAGCAGCTTAGGTGCAGGGCCGAACACTGAAGCTTTCTTT	CASSLGAGPNTEAFF
TRBV4-1	TRBD2	TRBJ2-4	NA	TGCGCCAGCAGCCAAGATCCCCCGACTAGCGGGGGGAAAAACATTCAGTACTTC	CASSQDPPTSGGKNIQYF
TRBV11-3	NA	TRBJ2-1	NA	TGTGCCAGCAGCCCTCCGCATTCAGGTATCTATGAGCAGTTCTTC	CASSPPHSGIYEQFF